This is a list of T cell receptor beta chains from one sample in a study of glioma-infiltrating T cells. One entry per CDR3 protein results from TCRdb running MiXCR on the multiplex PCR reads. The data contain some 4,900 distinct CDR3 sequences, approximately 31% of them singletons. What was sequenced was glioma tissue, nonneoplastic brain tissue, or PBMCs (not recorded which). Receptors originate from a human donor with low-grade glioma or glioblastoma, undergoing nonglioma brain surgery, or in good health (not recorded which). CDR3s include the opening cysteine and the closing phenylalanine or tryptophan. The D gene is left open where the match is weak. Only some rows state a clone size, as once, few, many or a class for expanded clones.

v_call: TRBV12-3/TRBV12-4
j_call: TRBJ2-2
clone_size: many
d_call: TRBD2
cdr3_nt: TGTGCCAGCGGGGGGGTGGGGAACACCGGGGAGCTGTTTTTT
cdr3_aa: CASGGVGNTGELFF

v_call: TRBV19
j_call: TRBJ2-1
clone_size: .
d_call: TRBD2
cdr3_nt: TGTGCCAGTAGCGCTACTCTAGCGGGGGAGGTCTTC
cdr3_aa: CASSATLAGEVF

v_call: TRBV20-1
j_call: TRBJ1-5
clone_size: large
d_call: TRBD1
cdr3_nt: TGCAGTGCACCGGGACAGGGTAATCAGCCCCAGCATTTT
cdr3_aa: CSAPGQGNQPQHF

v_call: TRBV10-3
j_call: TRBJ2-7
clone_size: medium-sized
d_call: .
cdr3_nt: TGTGCCATCAGTGAGTCAGGAAGTGGGGGGCGCGGGTACGAGCAGTACTTC
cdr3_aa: CAISESGSGGRGYEQYF

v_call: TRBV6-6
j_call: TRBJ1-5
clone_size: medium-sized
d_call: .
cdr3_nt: TGTGCCAGCAGTTACGGCGCGAATCAGCCCCAGCATTTT
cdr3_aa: CASSYGANQPQHF

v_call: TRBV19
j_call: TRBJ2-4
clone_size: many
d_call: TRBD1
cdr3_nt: TGTGCCAGTAGCGATACAGGGGGGAGAAACATTCAGTACTTC
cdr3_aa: CASSDTGGRNIQYF

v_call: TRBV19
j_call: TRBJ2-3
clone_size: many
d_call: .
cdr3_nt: TGTGCCAGTACCCGGGACTGGGGGCTCCCTAGCACAGATACGCAGTATTTT
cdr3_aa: CASTRDWGLPSTDTQYF

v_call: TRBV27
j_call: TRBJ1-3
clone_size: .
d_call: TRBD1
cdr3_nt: TGTGCCAGCAGTGCTACGACAGGGGCGGCTGGAAACACCATATATTTT
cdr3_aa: CASSATTGAAGNTIYF

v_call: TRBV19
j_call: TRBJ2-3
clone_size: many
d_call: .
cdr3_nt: TGTGCCAGTAGCCGTTTATCTCCGGGAGCCACAGATACGCAGTATTTT
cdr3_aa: CASSRLSPGATDTQYF

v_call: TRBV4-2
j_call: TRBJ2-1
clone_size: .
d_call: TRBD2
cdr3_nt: TGTGCCAGCAGCCAGAGACTAGCGGGGGACTACAATAAGCAGTTCTTC
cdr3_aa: CASSQRLAGDYNKQFF

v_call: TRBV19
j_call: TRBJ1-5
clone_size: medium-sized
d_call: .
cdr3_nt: TGTGCCAGTAGTATTGGTTATGGCAATCAGCCCCAGCATTTT
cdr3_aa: CASSIGYGNQPQHF

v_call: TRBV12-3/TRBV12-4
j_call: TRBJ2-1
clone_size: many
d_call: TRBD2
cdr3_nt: TGTGCCAGCAGCGGGACTAGGCAGTTCTTC
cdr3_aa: CASSGTRQFF

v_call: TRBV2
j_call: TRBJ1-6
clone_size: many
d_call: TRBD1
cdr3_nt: TGTGCCAGCAGTGGGGGGACAGGGCCTAATTCACCCCTCCACTTT
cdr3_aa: CASSGGTGPNSPLHF

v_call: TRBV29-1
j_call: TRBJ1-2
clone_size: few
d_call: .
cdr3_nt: TGCAGCGCTGGCGAGATCAACTATGGCTACACCTTC
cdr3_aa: CSAGEINYGYTF

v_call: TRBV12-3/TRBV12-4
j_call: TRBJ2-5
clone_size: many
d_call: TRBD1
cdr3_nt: TGTGCCAGCAGTTTCCCGGACAGGGAAGAGACCCAGTACTTC
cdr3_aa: CASSFPDREETQYF

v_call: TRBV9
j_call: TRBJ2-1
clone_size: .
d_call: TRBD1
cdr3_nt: TGTGCCAGCAGCGGATCCGGGACAGGGTCCTACAATGAGCAGTTCTTC
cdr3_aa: CASSGSGTGSYNEQFF

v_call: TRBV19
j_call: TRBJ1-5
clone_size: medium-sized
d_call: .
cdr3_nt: TGTGCCAGTAGTATAGGGAGTCAGCCCCAGCATTTT
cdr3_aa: CASSIGSQPQHF

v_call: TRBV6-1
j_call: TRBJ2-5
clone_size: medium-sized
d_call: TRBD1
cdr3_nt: TGTGCCAGCCGAGGACAGGGGAGCGGAGAGACCCAGTACTTC
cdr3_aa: CASRGQGSGETQYF

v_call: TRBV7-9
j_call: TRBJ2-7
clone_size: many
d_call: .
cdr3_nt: TGTGCCAGCAGCTCCCCACGATACGAGCAGTACTTC
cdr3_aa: CASSSPRYEQYF

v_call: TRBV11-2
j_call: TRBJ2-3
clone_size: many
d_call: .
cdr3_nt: TGTGCCAGCAGCGTCGGGGACGATACGCAGTATTTT
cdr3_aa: CASSVGDDTQYF